This paragraph covers one TCR beta chain sequence. Its antigen is unidentified. A much larger clone is a single base away; this may be a read error. These data come from a study of molecular identifiers for immune sequencing clone quantification. General observations from the study: Detectable among 800,000 to 1,000,000 naive cells, according to reports, was Jurkat TCR RNA spiked in from one cell.

Methods described previously were used for bulk TCR libraries, and listed TCR primers were applied. In TCRdb, the PCR reads were re-called with MiXCR into one record per CDR3 protein. In the table there are about 510,000 distinct CDR3 sequences, about 20% of which are singletons. This CDR3 comprises 16 residues. Germline V CDR1 and CDR2: SGHAT, FQNNGV. This chain links TRBV11-2 with TRBJ2-3; perhaps TRBD2 as D (6 bases). The source material was naive CD8+ T cells from blood, with Jurkat cell RNA spiked in. Subset of the sample: FACS-sorted CD8+CD4-CCR7+CD45RA+ naive T cells. This clonotype was sampled from a human donor in good health. Some libraries in this study had Jurkat cell RNA spiked in. The CDR3 nucleotides are TGTGCCTGCAGCTTAGTTCTGGCGGGGATCACAGATACGCAGTATTTT. This gives the protein CACSLVLAGITDTQYF.